This is a list of T cell receptor beta chains from one sample in a study of blood T cell repertoires in COVID-19. Profiled with immunoSEQ multiplex PCR; TCRdb holds only in-frame clones, not every one. The data show over 70,000 clones, over 75% seen once. The specimen sequenced was peripheral blood. The source is a man older than 75 with acute or convalescent COVID-19. Each CDR3 is given with its conserved first and last residue. The D gene is left open where the match is weak. Part of the rows lack a size; the others show once, few, many or a class for expanded clones.

TRBJ2-2,TRBD2,few,TRBV6-4,CASSDCLRRGAGVNTGELFF
TRBJ1-2,NA,NA,TRBV29-1,CSVPGHDKANYGYTF
TRBJ2-1,TRBD2,NA,TRBV30,CAWRWSGSGYNEQFF
TRBJ2-5,TRBD2,NA,TRBV28,CASLRAGGVEETQYF
TRBJ1-3,TRBD1,NA,TRBV6-5,CASRRTGDSGNTIYF
TRBJ2-5,TRBD2,NA,TRBV3-1/TRBV3-2,CASSQEWRLAGGETQYF
TRBJ1-1,NA,NA,TRBV24-1,CAARTGGGMNTEAFF
TRBJ1-6,NA,NA,TRBV11-2,CASSLDWLNSPLHF
TRBJ1-5,TRBD1,NA,TRBV19,CASSAPRGAGNQPQHF
TRBJ1-2,TRBD1,NA,TRBV3-1/TRBV3-2,CASTGTAKPNYGYTF
TRBJ1-3,NA,NA,TRBV7-2,CASSLQRGGSGNTIYF
TRBJ2-2,NA,NA,TRBV6-2/TRBV6-3,CASSLGQTANTGELFF
TRBJ2-2,NA,few,TRBV28,CASSSRQLNTGELFF
TRBJ2-5,TRBD2,NA,TRBV10-3,CAIRPGTSGSGETQYF
TRBJ2-1,NA,NA,TRBV7-8,CASHDRSSENEQFF
TRBJ1-1,TRBD1,NA,TRBV27,CASSFNRGTGTEAFF
TRBJ1-4,NA,NA,TRBV21-1,CASSKGEGLFF
TRBJ1-2,TRBD1,NA,TRBV5-1,CASSLGMDRGNYGYTF